This note documents a single T cell receptor beta chain sequence. Profiling relied on immunoSEQ multiplex PCR, and the TCRdb table lists in-frame clones only, not all of them. The table records fewer than 95,000 clones, 74% of them present only once. The data stem from a study of blood T cell repertoires in COVID-19. At the level of the study: Acute and convalescent COVID-19 specimens originated in the United States, Italy and Spain. PBMCs, B-cell-depleted T cells, or T cells were the source of the cDNA or gDNA that made up the material.

The length of the CDR3 is 11 residues. Deletions cut 8 bases from V and 4 bases from J, with 12 bases between. The V gene's germline CDR1 is SQVTM and CDR2 ANQGSEA. Seattle participants joined during active infection and were tracked over time. The specimen sequenced was peripheral blood. The sequence was obtained from a man in his 70s with COVID-19, enrolled during active disease. The chain has TRBV29-1 and TRBJ2-7, with D maybe TRBD2 (5 bases). CDR3 DNA sequence: TGCAGCTCCGGAGAGGGATACGAGCAGTACTTC. Translated: CSSGEGYEQYF.